This T cell receptor (beta chain) came from a study of T-cell memory formation after mild COVID-19. As for the study in general: TCR clusters were mostly donor specific.

V was trimmed by 3 bases and J by 2 bases, leaving 8 bases between them. Germline-derived CDR1 and CDR2 are SGHTA and FQGNSA. The CDR3 has 14 amino acids. TCRdb re-called the 5' RACE reads with MiXCR, one entry per CDR3 protein. The sample holds roughly 250,000 distinct CDR3 sequences, approximately 16% seen once. This clonotype was found a few times. Material: PBMCs or a T cell subset sorted from them (not recorded which). The clonotype comes from a man between 18 and 35 years old who had mild COVID-19 (a few samples of this study predate the infection). Cell type and time point are not known. This chain links TRBV7-2 with TRBJ2-1; the D call may be TRBD1 or TRBD2 (6 bases each). The CDR3 reads CASSFGGPYNEQFF. The CDR3 DNA follows: TGTGCCAGCAGCTTCGGGGGCCCCTACAATGAGCAGTTCTTC.